The 8 T cell receptor beta chains below were found in one sample sequenced in a study of T-cell reconstitution after alpha-beta-depleted transplantation in children. As it was prepared, the TCRbeta library received unique molecular identifiers. A single record per CDR3 protein comes from TCRdb applying MiXCR to the PCR reads. The data contain about 310,000 distinct CDR3 sequences, over 20% of them singletons. The sequences come from PBMCs, mostly from graft donor cells, collected 180 days after TCRalphabeta/CD19-depleted stem cell transplant. The receptors shown here come from a male patient aged 10 to 17 who had a stem cell transplant for acute lymphoblastic leukemia, so the T cells may come from the graft donor.

The chain recombines TRBV27 with TRBJ2-7; the D gene could be TRBD1 or TRBD2 (6 bases each). V gave up 2 bases and J gave up 0 bases, with 11 bases separating them. CDR1 is MNHEY, CDR2 SMNVEV, per germline (reference sequence). The CDR3 runs 15 residues. For the CDR3, the DNA is TGTGCCAGCAGTTTAGGAGGGGGACCCTCCTACGAGCAGTACTTC. Translation: CASSLGGGPSYEQYF.

In its sample, this clonotype was seen a few times. The J gene is TRBJ1-1, the V gene TRBV29-1; maybe TRBD1 (6 bases). Per germline, CDR1 SQVTM and CDR2 ANQGSEA. The V and J ends lost 4 bases and 1 base respectively, with 19 bases between them. The CDR3 consists of 16 residues. The CDR3 DNA is TGCAGCGTTGGGGGGCAGGGGCTTCCCGCGAACACTGAAGCTTTCTTT. This codes for CSVGGQGLPANTEAFF.

The chain joins TRBV5-1 to TRBJ2-1; 8 bases are shared with TRBD2. This CDR3 region has 13 residues. Germline lookup yields CDR1 SGHRS and CDR2 YFSETQ. Losses at the gene ends were 4 bases for V and 7 bases for J; bases not matched to a gene: 4. The DNA for the CDR3 is TGCGCCAGCAGCAGGAGCGGGAGAAATGAGCAGTTCTTC. It specifies CASSRSGRNEQFF.

The V and J genes are TRBV7-9 and TRBJ1-1; TRBD1 matches at 8 bases. Trimming at V came to 3 bases and at J to 6 bases, leaving 3 bases not matched to a gene. Per the germline V gene, CDR1 is SEHNR and CDR2 is FQNEAQ (reference sequence). There are 13 residues in the CDR3. The CDR3 DNA reads as TGTGCCAGCAGCTTGACAGGGGAAGCTGAAGCTTTCTTT. Protein: CASSLTGEAEAFF. Supplemented by reference TRBV7-9 and TRBJ1-1, the full variable domain reads DTGVSQNPRHKITKRGQNVTFRCDPISEHNRLYWYRQTLGQGPEFLTYFQNEAQLEKSRLLSDRFSAERPKGSFSTLEIQRTEQGDSAMYLCASSLTGEAEAFFGQGTRLTVV.

This clonotype has a handful of counts. The V call is TRBV5-1, the J call TRBJ2-3; possible D gene TRBD2, 6 bases. CDR3 length equals 16 residues. Trimming shortened V by 0 bases and J by 0 bases, and 11 bases separated the two germline ends. CDR1 is SGHRS, CDR2 YFSETQ, per germline. The CDR3 sequence: CASSLEQAGSTDTQYF. CDR3 nucleotide sequence: TGCGCCAGCAGCTTGGAGCAGGCGGGGAGCACAGATACGCAGTATTTT.

The rearrangement joins TRBV2 to TRBJ1-1; 7 nucleotides line up with TRBD1. With 4 bases clipped from V and 5 bases from J, the junction kept 7 bases outside the gene matches. Germline CDR1 is SNHLY and CDR2 is FYNNEI. This CDR3 has 14 residues. CDR3 in amino acids: CASSGSHRGTEAFF. The CDR3 bases are TGTGCCAGCAGTGGTTCGCACAGGGGAACTGAAGCTTTCTTT.

This clonotype was recorded a few times. This chain connects TRBV28 to TRBJ1-2, with D uncertain. Germline lookup yields CDR1 MDHEN and CDR2 SYDVKM. V lost 2 bases, J lost 3 bases, and 10 bases lay in between. There are 14 residues in the CDR3. The CDR3 sequence is CASSLMENHYGYTF. DNA of the CDR3: TGTGCCAGCAGTTTAATGGAAAATCACTATGGCTACACCTTC.

This clonotype was observed many times. The rearrangement uses TRBV6-5 and TRBJ1-6; no firm D call. V shed 0 bases and J shed 5 bases, with 8 bases lying between them. Looked up from germline, CDR1 is MNHEY and CDR2 is SVGAGI. CDR3 size: 15 residues. The CDR3 region is CASSYSRVDNSPLHF. The CDR3 coding sequence is TGTGCCAGCAGTTACTCGCGGGTCGATAATTCACCCCTCCACTTT.